One and the same sample provided the 26 T cell receptor beta chains below, sequenced in a study of cytomegalovirus exposure and HLA in healthy donors. PCR was performed using 60 Vbeta and 13 Jbeta primers. The method was immunoSEQ multiplex PCR; TCRdb's version includes in-frame clones alone and lacks a portion of them. The sample gives 200,000 or so clones, 78% of which show up once; around 5.9% is in the top ten. Sequenced input: PBMCs. The receptors shown here come from a young woman in good health and CMV-seropositive.

The chain uses TRBV7-8 and TRBJ2-7; D is undetermined. V was clipped by 5 bases and J by 2 bases, with 19 bases between them. The CDR3 length is 16 residues. Germline CDR1 SGHVS, CDR2 FQNEAQ. The DNA for the CDR3 is TGTGCCAGCAGCCCGCTGACTGTCGCCTCCGCCTACGAGCAGTACTTC. This encodes CASSPLTVASAYEQYF.

This clone was seen only once. This sequence joins TRBV6-5 and TRBJ1-1, with D unresolved. The CDR3 covers 15 residues. V gave up 3 bases and J gave up 1 base, with 12 bases separating them. Germline V gene lookup returns CDR1 MNHEY and CDR2 SVGAGI. CDR3 sequence reads: CASSYSGPQNTEAFF. The CDR3 region has the DNA TGTGCCAGCAGTTATAGCGGCCCCCAGAACACTGAAGCTTTCTTT.

A single count supports this clone. The gene calls are TRBV5-5 and TRBJ1-2; D not certain. CDR1 and CDR2 from the germline V gene are SGHKS and YYEKEE (reference sequence). The V end was cut by 3 bases, the J end by 3 bases, with 12 bases between. The CDR3 is made up of 14 amino acids. CDR3 amino acids: CASSYVGGYYGYTF. In DNA form, the CDR3 reads TGTGCCAGCAGCTACGTCGGCGGATACTATGGCTACACCTTC.

V usage is TRBV7-9 and J usage is TRBJ1-1; tentative D call: TRBD1 (5 bases). This CDR3 spans 14 amino acids. Per the germline V gene, CDR1 is SEHNR and CDR2 is FQNEAQ (reference sequence). Trimming cost V 3 bases and J 3 bases, with 11 bases left between them. CDR3 sequence: CASSLPYRYTEAFF. The DNA of the CDR3 is TGTGCCAGCAGCTTGCCTTACAGGTACACTGAAGCTTTCTTT.

In this sample, this clone turned up a few times. The chain employs TRBV5-6 and TRBJ2-4; a weak D match, TRBD1 (5 bases). Germline V gene data show CDR1 as SGHDT and CDR2 as YYEEEE. V was shortened by 4 bases and J by 8 bases, with 16 bases between the two germline ends. The CDR3 runs 14 residues. DNA for the CDR3: TGTGCCAGCAGCCCTCGCTCAGGGTGGTACATTCAGTACTTC. It translates to CASSPRSGWYIQYF.

The gene calls are TRBV28 and TRBJ2-5, with 7 bases that match TRBD1. CDR1 and CDR2 from the germline V gene are MDHEN and SYDVKM. The J segment lost 9 bases and the V segment lost 6 bases, leaving 10 bases of the junction unmatched. The CDR3 loop spans 13 amino acids. CDR3 sequence reads: CASRLGTAASQYF. Written as DNA, the CDR3 is TGTGCCAGCAGGCTTGGGACAGCGGCGTCCCAGTACTTC.

Worth noting for this clone: Other DNA sequences of this sample code for an identical CDR3. The V and J genes are TRBV19 and TRBJ2-3; 10 bases line up with TRBD2. The V gene's germline CDR1 is LNHDA and CDR2 SQIVND (reference sequence). The ends lost 3 bases at V and 6 bases at J; junction bases unmatched: 3. CDR3 length equals 14 residues. CDR3 in DNA: TGTGCCAGTAGTATCGGTAGCGGGAGGGATACGCAGTATTTT. Its translation is CASSIGSGRDTQYF. Complete variable domain (other parts from reference TRBV19 and TRBJ2-3): DGGITQSPKYLFRKEGQNVTLSCEQNLNHDAMYWYRQDPGQGLRLIYYSQIVNDFQKGDIAEGYSVSREKKESFPLTVTSAQKNPTAFYLCASSIGSGRDTQYFGPGTRLTVL.

This chain links TRBV7-9 with TRBJ2-5; 7 bases are shared with TRBD1. Germline values: CDR1 SEHNR, CDR2 FQNEAQ (reference sequence). This CDR3 has 14 amino acids. The ends lost 3 bases at V and 5 bases at J; junction bases unmatched: 6. CDR3 in amino acids: CASSLGQYTETQYF. The CDR3, as DNA: TGTGCCAGCAGCTTGGGACAGTATACGGAGACCCAGTACTTC.

The CDR3 sequence is CASSLAVRGYTGELFF. The CDR3 DNA is TGTGCCAGCAGCTTAGCGGTCAGGGGGTACACCGGGGAGCTGTTTTTT. V is TRBV7-2 and J is TRBJ2-2, with 7 positions matching TRBD1. The germline V gene encodes CDR1 SGHTA and CDR2 FQGNSA. Losses at the gene ends were 0 bases for V and 3 bases for J; bases not matched to a gene: 4. This CDR3 comprises 16 residues.

The chain uses TRBV21-1 and TRBJ2-1; the table's D call, TRBD2, has no DNA check behind it. TRBV21-1 is a recognized pseudogene. The CDR3 runs 15 residues. The CDR3 DNA is TGTGCCAGCAGCAAAGTGTGCGGGGGGTACAATGAGCAGTTCTTC. Amino acid sequence: CASSKVCGGYNEQFF.

This clone was detected only a few times. J is TRBJ2-4 and V is TRBV11-2; D not certain. The CDR3 length is 12 residues. Germline V CDR1 and CDR2: SGHAT, FQNNGV. V was trimmed by 5 bases and J by 9 bases, leaving 11 bases between them. CDR3 DNA: TGTGCCAGCAGCCCTCTAGGCTCCATTCAGTACTTC. It codes for CASSPLGSIQYF.

The chain is built from TRBV9 and TRBJ1-2; a weak D match, TRBD1 (6 bases). The CDR3 spans 15 residues. V lost 0 bases and J 4 bases, leaving 13 bases between the germline ends. Germline lookup yields CDR1 SGDLS and CDR2 YYNGEE. CDR3 region: CASSVASDSIYGYTF. CDR3 nucleotides: TGTGCCAGCAGCGTAGCTTCGGACAGCATCTATGGCTACACCTTC.

The sample holds one count of this clone. The rearrangement uses TRBV2 and TRBJ2-3; unclear D gene. This CDR3 contains 15 residues. The germline V and J ends were trimmed by 3 bases and 3 bases, with 13 bases remaining between them. In germline, CDR1 is SNHLY, CDR2 FYNNEI. The CDR3 bases are TGTGCCAGCAGTGAGTCTAGTAGCTGGACAGATACGCAGTATTTT. Its translation: CASSESSSWTDTQYF.

This clone was observed a single time. The chain combines TRBV30 with TRBJ2-1, with 11 bases aligning to TRBD2. Germline CDR1 is GTSNPN and CDR2 is SVGIG (reference sequence). With 0 bases clipped from V and 7 bases from J, the junction kept 11 bases outside the gene matches. This CDR3 comprises 17 residues. The CDR3 loop reads CAWSVTRTSGSFNEQFF. CDR3 in DNA: TGTGCCTGGAGTGTAACCCGAACTAGCGGGAGTTTTAATGAGCAGTTCTTC. Complete variable domain (other parts from reference TRBV30 and TRBJ2-1): SQTIHQWPATLVQPVGSPLSLECTVEGTSNPNLYWYRQAAGRGLQLLFYSVGIGQISSEVPQNLSASRPQDRQFILSSKKLLLSDSGFYLCAWSVTRTSGSFNEQFFGPGTRLTVL.

The rearrangement joins TRBV29-1 to TRBJ1-1, with a weak D call TRBD1 (5 bases). V was clipped by 7 bases and J by 1 base, with 13 bases between them. The CDR3 sequence is 13 residues long. Germline CDR1 and CDR2: SQVTM and ANQGSEA. The CDR3: CSERGDSNTEAFF. CDR3 sequence (DNA): TGCAGCGAACGAGGGGACTCGAACACTGAAGCTTTCTTT. The full variable domain, with the rest looked up from reference TRBV29-1 and TRBJ1-1, is SAVISQKPSRDICQRGTSLTIQCQVDSQVTMMFWYRQQPGQSLTLIATANQGSEATYESGFVIDKFPISRPNLTFSTLTVSNMSPEDSSIYLCSERGDSNTEAFFGQGTRLTVV.

V usage is TRBV5-4 and J usage is TRBJ1-2, with D perhaps matching TRBD1 (5 bases). Germline V gene sequence: CDR1 SGHNT, CDR2 YYREEE (reference sequence). The CDR3 has 14 amino acids. Trimming stripped 0 bases from V and 6 bases from J, with 12 bases between. The CDR3 DNA sequence: TGTGCCAGCAGCTTGGATGGCAGGGAGGATGGCTACACCTTC. As protein: CASSLDGREDGYTF.

This clone came up a few times. The rearrangement joins TRBV5-1 to TRBJ2-1, with 10 positions matching TRBD1. Unmatched junction bases numbered 10, after V lost 1 base and J lost 9 bases. Germline lookup yields CDR1 SGHRS and CDR2 YFSETQ. This CDR3 is 16 amino acids long. The CDR3 here is CASSLLGTGEESEQFF. The CDR3 DNA reads TGCGCCAGCAGCTTGCTTGGGACAGGGGAGGAGAGTGAGCAGTTCTTC.

The chain combines TRBV7-8 with TRBJ1-4; perhaps TRBD1 as D (6 bases). CDR3 length: 16 residues. Germline V gene data show CDR1 as SGHVS and CDR2 as FQNEAQ. Trimming shortened V by 5 bases and J by 11 bases, and 24 bases separated the two germline ends. CDR3 nucleotides: TGTGCCAGCAGCGAACAGGGAACAGGGTACTTAGGTAAACTGTTTTTT. Amino acids: CASSEQGTGYLGKLFF.

The V gene is TRBV7-9, the J gene TRBJ1-1, with a tentative D call TRBD1 (6 bases). The CDR3 totals 18 residues. Trimming took off 1 base at V and 2 bases at J, with 20 bases between the two ends. Germline V CDR1 and CDR2: SEHNR, FQNEAQ (reference sequence). CDR3 amino acids: CASSLGAGEGYVNTEAFF. CDR3 coding DNA: TGTGCCAGCAGCTTAGGGGCAGGGGAGGGCTACGTAAACACTGAAGCTTTCTTT.

This clone was counted only a few times. This rearrangement joins TRBV7-9 to TRBJ1-2; the match to TRBD1 covers 7 bases. J lost 8 bases, V lost 0 bases, and 12 bases had no gene match. CDR1 SEHNR and CDR2 FQNEAQ come from the germline V gene (reference sequence). CDR3 length: 16 amino acids. CDR3 coding DNA: TGTGCCAGCAGCTTAGCCCCCGGGACAGCGGTTCTGGGCTACACCTTC. Translating gives CASSLAPGTAVLGYTF. Filled out from reference TRBV7-9 and TRBJ1-2, the complete variable domain reads DTGVSQNPRHKITKRGQNVTFRCDPISEHNRLYWYRQTLGQGPEFLTYFQNEAQLEKSRLLSDRFSAERPKGSFSTLEIQRTEQGDSAMYLCASSLAPGTAVLGYTFGSGTRLTVV.

This chain uses TRBV9 with TRBJ1-5; TRBD1 might be the D (6 bases). Germline CDR1 and CDR2: SGDLS and YYNGEE. Between the trimmed V and J ends, which lost 3 bases and 1 base, there was a span of 11 bases. This CDR3 has 15 residues. CDR3 region: CASSAWGGSNQPQHF. The DNA for the CDR3 is TGTGCCAGCAGCGCCTGGGGGGGCAGCAATCAGCCCCAGCATTTT.

V and J are TRBV7-9 and TRBJ1-4; 9 positions match TRBD1. The germline V gene encodes CDR1 SEHNR and CDR2 FQNEAQ (reference sequence). V shed 5 bases, J shed 3 bases, and the junction held 10 bases outside the gene matches. This CDR3 region has 17 residues. In nucleotides, the CDR3 is TGTGCCAGCAGCCCACCTTCGGACAGGGGATCTAATGAAAAACTGTTTTTT. As protein: CASSPPSDRGSNEKLFF.

The rearrangement links TRBV9 to TRBJ2-7; the match to TRBD1 covers 7 bases. The germline CDR1 and CDR2 sequences are SGDLS and YYNGEE. CDR3 length: 13 amino acids. The junction had 3 bases not matched to a gene; V was cut back by 0 bases and J by 6 bases. CDR3 coding DNA: TGTGCCAGCAGCGTAGGAGGGGGCAGCGAGCAGTACTTC. This gives the protein CASSVGGGSEQYF.

This sequence joins TRBV2 and TRBJ2-7; possibly TRBD2 for D (6 bases). Looked up from germline, CDR1 is SNHLY and CDR2 is FYNNEI. The CDR3 runs to 14 residues. Trimming took off 7 bases at V and 4 bases at J, with 17 bases between the two ends. DNA of the CDR3: TGTGCCAGCATGGCCTCGCTGGCGGGGTACGAGCAGTACTTC. This encodes CASMASLAGYEQYF.

The DNA of the CDR3 is TGCGCCAGCAGTCCCGGGACAGGCCCTCCGGTCGGCTACACCTTC. Protein product: CASSPGTGPPVGYTF. The chain uses TRBV10-2 and TRBJ1-2, with TRBD1 matching over 8 bases. V lost 5 bases and J lost 8; bases outside the gene matches: 13. The CDR3 is 15 residues long. Per the germline V gene, CDR1 is WSHSY and CDR2 is SAAADI.

V usage is TRBV7-9 and J usage is TRBJ1-1; tentatively, D is TRBD1 (6 bases). Germline V lookup: CDR1 SEHNR, CDR2 FQNEAQ (reference sequence). Between the trimmed V and J ends, which lost 2 bases and 7 bases, there was a span of 11 bases. The CDR3 length is 13 residues. The CDR3 protein is CASSLSTGREAFF. The CDR3 nucleotides are TGTGCCAGCAGCTTATCTACAGGGCGTGAAGCTTTCTTT.